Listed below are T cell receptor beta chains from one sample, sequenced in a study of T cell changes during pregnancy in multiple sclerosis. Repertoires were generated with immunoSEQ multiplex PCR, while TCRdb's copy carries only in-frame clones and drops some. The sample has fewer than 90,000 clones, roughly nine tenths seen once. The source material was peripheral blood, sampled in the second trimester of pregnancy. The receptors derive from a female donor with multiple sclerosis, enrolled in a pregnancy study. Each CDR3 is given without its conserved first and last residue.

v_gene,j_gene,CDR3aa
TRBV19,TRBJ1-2,ASSIQPTGTGYT
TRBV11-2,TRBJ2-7,ASSSRTSGGAAQY
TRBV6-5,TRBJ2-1,ASSLLAGGYNEQF
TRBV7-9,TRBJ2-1,ASSTGTSGYNEQF
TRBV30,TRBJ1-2,ALEPQGRLYGYT
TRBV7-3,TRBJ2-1,ASSLSSGGTYNEQF
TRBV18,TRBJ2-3,ASSTLGGGVTDTQY
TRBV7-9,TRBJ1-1,AGMRQWETEAF
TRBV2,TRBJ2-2,ASSTGTGSTGELF
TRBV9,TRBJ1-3,ASSVGAAVSGNTIY
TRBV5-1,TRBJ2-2,ASTYPPPSHTGELF
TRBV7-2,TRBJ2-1,ASSPRTIHSYNEQF
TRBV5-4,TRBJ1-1,ASSPLRAGDTEAF
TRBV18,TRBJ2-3,ASSPTGLTDTQY
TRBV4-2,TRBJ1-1,ASSQGREAF
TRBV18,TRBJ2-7,ASSPLYSGSSYEQY
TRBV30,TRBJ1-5,AWRTGGDQPQH
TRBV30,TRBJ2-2,AWRRRLAGGWTGELF
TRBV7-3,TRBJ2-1,ASSWGDRGAGEQF
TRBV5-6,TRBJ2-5,ASSSMREMETQY
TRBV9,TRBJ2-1,ASSVGRSSYNEQF
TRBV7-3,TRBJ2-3,ASSPLGPADTQY
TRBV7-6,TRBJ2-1,ASSQTSGGLNSYNEQF
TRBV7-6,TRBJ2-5,ASSLVNYRGQETQY
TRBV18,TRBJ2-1,ASSPSTAGGLNEQF
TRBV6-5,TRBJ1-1,ASSYRGPYTEAF
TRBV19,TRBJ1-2,ASSRVLLNYGYT
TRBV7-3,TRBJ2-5,ASLTSGQETQY
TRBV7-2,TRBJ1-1,ASSLEVGKGRAEAF
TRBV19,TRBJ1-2,ASTELQGSLNYGYT
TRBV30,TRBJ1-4,AWSPLGEKLF
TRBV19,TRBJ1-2,ASSLDSGTGVGYT
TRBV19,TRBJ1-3,ASSLPGLNSGNTIY
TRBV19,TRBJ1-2,ASSAGTGGLRGYGYT
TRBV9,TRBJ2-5,ASSVARQGLETQY